This record covers a single TCR beta chain. These data belong to a study of blood T cell repertoires in COVID-19. Study-level information: The United States, Italy and Spain were the sources of the acute and convalescent COVID-19 samples.

In the study's own analysis: How many nucleated cells were present was estimated from reference gene primer amplification. Clones were sequenced by immunoSEQ multiplex PCR, and TCRdb holds only the in-frame ones, with some missing. V, J and clone size are those of that table, while D and trimming were read from the DNA. This sample carries roughly 200,000 clones, 85% to 90% of them seen once, and the ten largest clones take about 10%. Between the trimmed V and J ends, which lost 2 bases and 3 bases, there was a span of 12 bases. The CDR3 has 15 amino acids. Germline lookup yields CDR1 MNHEY and CDR2 SMNVEV (reference sequence).

The clonotype comes from a woman aged 50 to 65 with COVID-19, enrolled during active disease. Source material: peripheral blood. The chain uses TRBV27 and TRBJ2-3, with D possibly TRBD1 on 6 matching bases. The CDR3 protein is CASSLQGLRTDTQYF. The CDR3 DNA follows: TGTGCCAGCAGTTTACAGGGGTTAAGGACAGATACGCAGTATTTT.